These 19 T cell receptor beta chains share one sample of origin, sequenced in a study of OX40 agonist ivuxolimab in advanced cancers. Generated by immunoSEQ multiplex PCR, the TCRdb table keeps only in-frame clones and is missing some. The profile shows roughly 34,000 clones, roughly 90% of them singletons. The sample was CD4+ or CD8+ T cells sorted from blood, taken in a trial of the OX40 agonist ivuxolimab. Every receptor here comes from an adult with an advanced solid tumor such as melanoma, head and neck, liver or kidney cancer.

J is TRBJ2-2 and V is TRBV18; D call uncertain. The CDR3 extends over 14 amino acids. The germline V gene has CDR1 KGHSH and CDR2 LQKENI. Trimming took off 0 bases at V and 5 bases at J, with 7 bases between the two ends. The CDR3 bases are TGTGCCAGCTCACCACCAGCAACGACCGGGGAGCTGTTTTTT. Translating it yields CASSPPATTGELFF.

J is TRBJ2-1 and V is TRBV9, with D uncertain. Trimming removed 0 bases at V and 6 bases at J, with 10 bases between. This CDR3 is 14 amino acids long. Germline V gene data show CDR1 as SGDLS and CDR2 as YYNGEE. The CDR3 sequence is CASSVGLVPNEQFF. In nucleotides, the CDR3 is TGTGCCAGCAGCGTAGGGCTGGTCCCCAATGAGCAGTTCTTC.

The J gene is TRBJ2-1, the V gene TRBV7-9; D not certain. This CDR3 is 11 amino acids long. Germline values: CDR1 SEHNR, CDR2 FQNEAQ (reference sequence). Deletions cut 6 bases from V and 7 bases from J, with 7 bases between. The CDR3 DNA reads TGTGCCAGCAGAGAGTGGAATGAGCAGTTCTTC. Encoded protein: CASREWNEQFF.

The chain couples TRBV9 to TRBJ2-3, with 12 positions matching TRBD2. The junction had 3 bases not matched to a gene; V was cut back by 0 bases and J by 4 bases. The germline gives CDR1 SGDLS, CDR2 YYNGEE. This CDR3 has 16 amino acids. The CDR3 DNA is TGTGCCAGCAGCGTAGCGACTAGCGGGAGTGCAGATACGCAGTATTTT. Its protein product is CASSVATSGSADTQYF.

This rearrangement joins TRBV6-6 to TRBJ2-5; D remains unclear. The germline V gene encodes CDR1 MNHNY and CDR2 SVGAGI (reference sequence). V was cut by 2 bases and J by 5 bases, with 3 bases left in between. The CDR3 runs to 11 residues. CDR3 DNA sequence: TGTGCCAGCAGTTACGAGGAGACCCAGTACTTC. Translated: CASSYEETQYF.

This chain uses TRBV6-5 with TRBJ2-5; no definite D call. Near its end, the DNA agrees better with TRBJ2-7, so the J call may be wrong. The germline V gene has CDR1 MNHEY and CDR2 SVGAGI. The CDR3 has 13 amino acids. The chain's CDR3 is CASSYGPTYEQYF. The CDR3, as DNA: TGTGCCAGCAGTTACGGCCCGACCTACGAGCAGTACTTC.

The chain joins TRBV4-1 to TRBJ1-4; D is possibly TRBD1 (5 bases). The CDR3 totals 13 residues. In germline, CDR1 is MGHRA, CDR2 YSYEKL. Trimming took off 0 bases at V and 10 bases at J, with 9 bases between the two ends. This chain's CDR3 is CASSQDQGGKLFF. The CDR3 coding sequence is TGCGCCAGCAGCCAAGATCAGGGCGGAAAACTGTTTTTT.

The V and J genes are TRBV2 and TRBJ1-5, with D perhaps matching TRBD1 (5 bases). The V and J ends lost 2 bases and 5 bases respectively, with 10 bases between them. This CDR3 region has 14 residues. CDR1 is SNHLY and CDR2 is FYNNEI in the germline V gene. The CDR3 region is CASSEMGGDQPQHF. CDR3 bases: TGTGCCAGCAGTGAAATGGGGGGTGATCAGCCCCAGCATTTT.

Relative to its sample, this clone is medium-sized (0.01 to 0.1%). V usage is TRBV2 and J usage is TRBJ2-7, with 9 bases lining up with TRBD1. With V trimmed by 9 bases and J by 7 bases, 4 bases remained unmatched. This CDR3 has 11 residues. Per the germline V gene, CDR1 is SNHLY and CDR2 is FYNNEI. CDR3 amino acids: CARQGAGEQYF. CDR3 nucleotide sequence: TGTGCCAGACAGGGGGCGGGAGAGCAGTACTTC.

The genes are TRBV7-9 and TRBJ2-5, with D possibly matching TRBD2 (5 bases). CDR3 length equals 14 residues. Germline-derived CDR1 and CDR2 are SEHNR and FQNEAQ (reference sequence). With 8 bases removed from V and 7 bases from J, the gap between germline ends came to 20 bases. This chain's CDR3 is CASGRAEVSGTQYF. As DNA, the CDR3 is TGTGCCAGCGGCCGAGCGGAAGTTTCCGGGACCCAGTACTTC.

V gene TRBV2 combines with J gene TRBJ2-1, with D possibly matching TRBD1 (6 bases). The CDR3 contains 12 residues. The germline gives CDR1 SNHLY, CDR2 FYNNEI. Trimming cost V 4 bases and J 10 bases, with 11 bases left between them. The CDR3 nucleotides are TGTGCCAGCAGTGCCCCTGGGACAGAGCAGTTCTTC. Translated: CASSAPGTEQFF.

The chain combines TRBV25-1 with TRBJ1-2, with TRBD1 identical over 8 bases. This CDR3 has 15 residues. V was clipped by 8 bases and J by 0 bases; unmatched bases: 8. Per the germline V gene, CDR1 is MGHDK and CDR2 is SYGVNS. CDR3 sequence (DNA): TGTGCCAGCCCAGGACAGGGACGACCTAACTATGGCTACACCTTC. It codes for CASPGQGRPNYGYTF.

The chain has TRBV7-8 and TRBJ1-5; TRBD1 is a possible D gene (6 bases). Germline V gives CDR1 SGHVS, CDR2 FQNEAQ. V dropped 5 bases and J dropped 5 bases, with 16 bases sitting between them. The CDR3 loop spans 15 amino acids. Written as DNA, the CDR3 is TGTGCCAGCAGCCTGGACAGAGTCCCGTATCAGCCCCAGCATTTT. Translated, it gives CASSLDRVPYQPQHF.

The chain couples TRBV6-6 to TRBJ2-2, with D hard to call. The CDR3 extends over 12 amino acids. Per germline, CDR1 MNHNY and CDR2 SVGAGI (reference sequence). Trimming took 5 bases from V and 8 from J, leaving 9 bases between them. The CDR3 nucleotides read TGTGCCAGCAGTCCTGTCGTTGGGGAGCTGTTTTTT. Its translation: CASSPVVGELFF.

The rearrangement uses TRBV4-1 and TRBJ1-5; a possible D gene is TRBD1 (5 bases). Trimming pared 0 bases from V and 6 bases from J, leaving 9 bases between. Germline loops: CDR1 MGHRA, CDR2 YSYEKL. This CDR3 contains 14 residues. In nucleotides, the CDR3 is TGCGCCAGCAGCCAAGAGGCGGGGGTTCAGCCCCAGCATTTT. It yields the protein CASSQEAGVQPQHF.

This clone has a single count. The chain employs TRBV6-6 and TRBJ1-5; D might be TRBD1 (6 bases). V lost 5 bases to trimming and J lost 0 bases, with 11 bases between them. Germline CDR1 is MNHNY and CDR2 is SVGAGI (reference sequence). The CDR3 totals 15 residues. This chain's CDR3 is CASSRDRNSNQPQHF. In DNA form, the CDR3 reads TGTGCCAGCAGTCGAGACAGGAATAGCAATCAGCCCCAGCATTTT.

The CDR3 spells CASSSAEGFSYEQYF. CDR3 bases: TGTGCCAGCAGTTCGGCGGAGGGATTCTCATACGAGCAGTACTTC. V usage is TRBV28 and J usage is TRBJ2-7, with TRBD2 as a possible D gene (6 bases). Per the germline V gene, CDR1 is MDHEN and CDR2 is SYDVKM. This CDR3 is 15 amino acids long. Trimming cost V 4 bases and J 4 bases, with 17 bases left between them.

The rearrangement links TRBV27 to TRBJ2-7; D is uncertain. V lost 6 bases, J lost 2 bases, and 5 bases lay in between. The CDR3 runs 11 residues. From germline, CDR1 is MNHEY and CDR2 SMNVEV (reference sequence). DNA for the CDR3: TGTGCCAGCAGCTCAGCCTACGAGCAGTACTTC. Translating it yields CASSSAYEQYF.

The rearrangement joins TRBV10-3 to TRBJ2-7; perhaps TRBD1 as D (6 bases). V shed 6 bases and J shed 4 bases, with 22 bases lying between them. Germline V lookup: CDR1 ENHRY, CDR2 SYGVKD. The CDR3 totals 16 residues. The CDR3 bases are TGTGCCATCAGCCAAGGCAGGGGCCAAAGGTTTTACGAGCAGTACTTC. This encodes CAISQGRGQRFYEQYF.